This T cell receptor (beta chain) is drawn from a study of human T cells and chemical hapten exposure. Study details: The scalp of each patient received a weekly diphenylcyclopropenone dose for the full roughly 24-week study.

Notes on the study in general: All donors were alopecia patients, so their immunity may differ from that of healthy people. TCRs exceeding a frequency of 1 in 1000 stayed unchanged under DPC sensitization.

Time point denoted: patch test 2, 6 weeks after DPC sensitization. Stated treatment: therapeutic diphenylcyclopropenone sensitization with weekly scalp DPC. Unfractionated whole blood was the source of the extracted total RNA. On this clonotype itself: Its antigen is currently unknown.

The CDR3 contains 11 residues. Per the germline V gene, CDR1 is MNHEY and CDR2 is SMNVEV (reference sequence). The V and J ends lost 6 bases and 9 bases respectively, with 11 bases between them. A single record per CDR3 protein comes from TCRdb applying MiXCR to the RACE reads. The data contain approximately 84,000 distinct CDR3 sequences, 11% of them seen just once; the ten biggest clones take up roughly 1.5%. The sequenced sample was whole blood, obtained in connection with sensitization to the hapten diphenylcyclopropenone (DPC). The origin of this receptor is a man aged 18 to 29 with alopecia areata. Some clones in this sample may be carry-over from other donors' samples. This chain joins TRBV27 and TRBJ2-5; D unresolved. The CDR3 here is CASRQGYSQYF. As DNA, the CDR3 is TGTGCCAGCAGACAAGGATACTCCCAGTACTTC.